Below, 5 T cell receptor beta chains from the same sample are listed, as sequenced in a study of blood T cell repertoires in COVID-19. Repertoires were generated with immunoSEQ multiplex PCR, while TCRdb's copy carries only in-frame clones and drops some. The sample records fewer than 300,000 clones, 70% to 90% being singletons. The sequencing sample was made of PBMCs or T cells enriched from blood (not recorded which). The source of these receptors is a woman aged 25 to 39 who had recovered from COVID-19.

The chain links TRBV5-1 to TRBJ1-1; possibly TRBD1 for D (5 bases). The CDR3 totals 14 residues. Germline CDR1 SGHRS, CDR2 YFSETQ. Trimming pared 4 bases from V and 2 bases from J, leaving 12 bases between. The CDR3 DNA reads TGCGCCAGCAGCCCGGACACCTCAAACACTGAAGCTTTCTTT. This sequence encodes CASSPDTSNTEAFF.

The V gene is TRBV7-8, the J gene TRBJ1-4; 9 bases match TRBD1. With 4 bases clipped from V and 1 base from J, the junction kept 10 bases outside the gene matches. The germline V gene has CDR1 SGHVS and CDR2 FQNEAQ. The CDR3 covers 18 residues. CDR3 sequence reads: CASSYRDRAKGTNEKLFF. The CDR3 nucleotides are TGTGCCAGCAGCTATCGGGACAGGGCCAAGGGAACTAATGAAAAACTGTTTTTT.

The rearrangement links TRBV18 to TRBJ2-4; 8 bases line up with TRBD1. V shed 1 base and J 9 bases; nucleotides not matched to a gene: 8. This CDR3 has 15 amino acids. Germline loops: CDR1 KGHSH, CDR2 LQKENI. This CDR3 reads CASSPLQGAESIQYF. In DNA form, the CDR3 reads TGTGCCAGCTCACCACTCCAGGGGGCGGAGAGCATTCAGTACTTC.

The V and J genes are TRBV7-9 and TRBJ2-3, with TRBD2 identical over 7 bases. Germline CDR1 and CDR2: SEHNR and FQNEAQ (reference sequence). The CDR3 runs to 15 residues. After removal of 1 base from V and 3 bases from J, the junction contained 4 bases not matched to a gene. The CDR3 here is CASSLVAGETDTQYF. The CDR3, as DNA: TGTGCCAGCAGCTTAGTGGCGGGGGAGACAGATACGCAGTATTTT.

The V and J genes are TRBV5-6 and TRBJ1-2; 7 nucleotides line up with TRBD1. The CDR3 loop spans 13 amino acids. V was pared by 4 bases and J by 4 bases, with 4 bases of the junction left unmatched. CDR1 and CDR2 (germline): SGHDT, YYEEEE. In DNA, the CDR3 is TGTGCCAGCAGCCAGGGACAGTCCTATGGCTACACCTTC. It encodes CASSQGQSYGYTF.